The T cell receptor (beta chain) under discussion was sequenced for a study of a mutant IDH1 vaccine in newly diagnosed glioma. Study-level information: Standard pretreatment was either radiotherapy, temozolomide, or, for most, radiochemotherapy with temozolomide.

CDR1 is SGHTS and CDR2 is YDEGEE in the germline V gene. Trimming removed 4 bases from V and 1 base from J; junction bases left unmatched: 7. The CDR3 totals 16 residues. The time point denotes: week 35, safety follow-up. Alongside topical imiquimod, each dose of vaccine comprised 300 ug of mutant IDH1 20-mer peptide. A remark on this clone: Its antigen is not identified.

The table came from immunoSEQ multiplex PCR; TCRdb's copy has only in-frame clones and leaves some out. The sample carries roughly 30,000 clones, approximately 80% recorded once. Source: PBMCs, taken from a glioma patient whose treatment included an IDH1 peptide vaccine. This chain uses TRBV5-8 with TRBJ1-4, with 7 positions matching TRBD1. This receptor was identified in a woman aged 40-49 years with glioma. The DNA of the CDR3 is TGTGCCAGCAGCCCAGACAGGGTTTTAACTAATGAAAAACTGTTTTTT. Amino acids: CASSPDRVLTNEKLFF.